One TCR beta chain is described in this entry. This record comes from a study of blood T cell repertoires in COVID-19. Study information: Two negative PCRs, clearance, or symptom resolution had been documented for recovered Cohort 3 donors. COVID-19 samples collected from the United States, Italy and Spain covered acute and convalescent phases. The cDNA or gDNA used as material had been derived from T cells, B-cell-depleted T cells, or PBMCs.

The data were produced by immunoSEQ multiplex PCR, yet TCRdb's version contains in-frame clones alone and is incomplete. The data show 350,000 to 450,000 clones, about 87% seen once. In assigning cohorts, the study relied on participant-reported clinical history. This TCR was recovered from a man between 40 and 49 years old in a cohort exposed to, infected with or recovered from COVID-19 (not recorded which). Sequencing input: PBMCs or T cells enriched from blood (not recorded which).

CDR3 in amino acids: CASSPPGQGVQPQHF. Written as DNA, the CDR3 is TGTGCCAGCTCACCACCGGGACAGGGGGTTCAGCCCCAGCATTTT. J is TRBJ1-5 and V is TRBV18, with TRBD1 identical over 11 bases. The CDR3 consists of 15 residues. The germline V gene encodes CDR1 KGHSH and CDR2 LQKENI. V shed 0 bases, J shed 6 bases, and the junction held 1 base outside the gene matches.